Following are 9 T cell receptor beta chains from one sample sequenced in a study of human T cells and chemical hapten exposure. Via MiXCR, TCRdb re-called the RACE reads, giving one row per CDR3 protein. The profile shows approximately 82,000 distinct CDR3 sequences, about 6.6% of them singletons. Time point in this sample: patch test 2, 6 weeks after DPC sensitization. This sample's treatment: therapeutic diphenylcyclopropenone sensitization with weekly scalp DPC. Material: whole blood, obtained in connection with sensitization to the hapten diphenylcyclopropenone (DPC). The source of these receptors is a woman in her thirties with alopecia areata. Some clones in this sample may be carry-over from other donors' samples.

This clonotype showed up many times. CDR3 loop: CASSLGLHTDTQYF. CDR3 DNA: TGTGCCAGCAGCTTGGGACTCCACACAGATACGCAGTATTTT. The gene calls are TRBV5-8 and TRBJ2-3; D unresolved. CDR1 is SGHTS and CDR2 is YDEGEE in the germline V gene. V shed 0 bases and J shed 2 bases, with 7 bases lying between them. This CDR3 has 14 amino acids.

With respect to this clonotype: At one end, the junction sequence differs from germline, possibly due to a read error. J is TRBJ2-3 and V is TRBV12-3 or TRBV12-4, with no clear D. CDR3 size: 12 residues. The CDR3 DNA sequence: TGTGCCAACAGTTTGGTAGGGGATACGCAGTATTTT. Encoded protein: CANSLVGDTQYF.

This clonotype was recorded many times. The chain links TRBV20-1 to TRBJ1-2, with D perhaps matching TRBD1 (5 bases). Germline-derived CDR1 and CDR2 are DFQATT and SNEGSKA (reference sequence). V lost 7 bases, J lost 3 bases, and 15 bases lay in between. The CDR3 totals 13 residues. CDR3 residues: CSVTTAGDYGYTF. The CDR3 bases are TGCAGTGTTACGACAGCCGGGGACTATGGCTACACCTTC.

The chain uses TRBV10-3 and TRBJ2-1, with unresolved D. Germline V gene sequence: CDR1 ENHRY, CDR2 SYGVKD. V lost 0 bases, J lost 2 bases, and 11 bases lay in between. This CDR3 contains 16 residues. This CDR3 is CAISESSSGPYNEQFF. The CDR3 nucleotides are TGTGCCATCAGTGAGTCGAGCTCGGGCCCCTACAATGAGCAGTTCTTC.

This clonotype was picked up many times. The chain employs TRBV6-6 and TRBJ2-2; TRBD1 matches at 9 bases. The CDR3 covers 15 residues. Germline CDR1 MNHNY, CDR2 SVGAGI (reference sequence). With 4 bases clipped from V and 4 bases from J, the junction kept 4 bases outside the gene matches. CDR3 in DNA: TGTGCCAGCAGTTCGTTGACAGGGGGCACCGGGGAGCTGTTTTTT. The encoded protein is CASSSLTGGTGELFF.

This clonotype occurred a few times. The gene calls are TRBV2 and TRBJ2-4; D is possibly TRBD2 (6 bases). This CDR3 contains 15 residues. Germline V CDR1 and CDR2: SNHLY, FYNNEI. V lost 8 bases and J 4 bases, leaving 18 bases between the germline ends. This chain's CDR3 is CASRNPGEVKNIQYF. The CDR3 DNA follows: TGTGCCAGCCGAAACCCCGGGGAGGTAAAAAACATTCAGTACTTC.

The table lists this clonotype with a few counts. Written as DNA, the CDR3 is TGTGCCAGCTCAACCTATACTGAAGCTTTCTTT. Its protein is CASSTYTEAFF. The genes are TRBV18 and TRBJ1-1; no firm D call. The CDR3 runs 11 residues. The V and J ends lost 5 bases and 5 bases respectively, with 6 bases between them. Germline assignment: CDR1 KGHSH and CDR2 LQKENI. Filled out from reference TRBV18 and TRBJ1-1, the complete variable domain reads NAGVMQNPRHLVRRRGQEARLRCSPMKGHSHVYWYRQLPEEGLKFMVYLQKENIIDESGMPKERFSAEFPKEGPSILRIQQVVRGDSAAYFCASSTYTEAFFGQGTRLTVV.

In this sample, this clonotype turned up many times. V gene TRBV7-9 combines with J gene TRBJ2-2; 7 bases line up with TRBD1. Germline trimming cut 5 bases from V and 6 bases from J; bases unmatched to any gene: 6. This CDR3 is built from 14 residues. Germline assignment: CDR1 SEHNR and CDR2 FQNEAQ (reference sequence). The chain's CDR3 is CASSLIGTAGELFF. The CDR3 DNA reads TGTGCCAGCAGCCTAATCGGGACAGCCGGGGAGCTGTTTTTT.

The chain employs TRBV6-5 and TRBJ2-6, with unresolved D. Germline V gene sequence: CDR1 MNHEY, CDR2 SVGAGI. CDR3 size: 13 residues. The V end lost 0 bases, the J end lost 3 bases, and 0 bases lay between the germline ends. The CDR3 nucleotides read TGTGCCAGCAGTTACTCTGGGGCCAACGTCCTGACTTTC. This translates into CASSYSGANVLTF.